A selection of T cell receptor beta chains follows, all from one sample in a study of T cell responses to AZD1222 COVID-19 vaccine. Only in-frame clones appear in the TCRdb table, and some are missing; sequencing was by immunoSEQ multiplex PCR. The data show roughly 190,000 clones, roughly 90% seen once. This specimen consisted of peripheral blood, obtained on day 0 of AZD1222 vaccination. The receptors derive from an adult in good health. Each CDR3 is given with its conserved first and last residue. D genes are given only for firm matches. The listing skips clone size in some rows; elsewhere it reads once, few, many or a size class.

D gene	clone size	CDR3 length	V gene	J gene	CDR3 protein	CDR3 DNA
-	-	15	TRBV7-3	TRBJ2-7	CASSLSPGTTYEQYF	TGTGCCAGCAGCTTAAGCCCGGGTACTACCTACGAGCAGTACTTC
-	-	15	TRBV20-1	TRBJ2-3	CSASVFRSDTDTQYF	TGCAGTGCTAGTGTCTTCCGGAGCGACACAGATACGCAGTATTTT
-	-	13	TRBV5-1	TRBJ1-1	CASSLWGNTEAFF	TGCGCCAGCAGCTTGTGGGGGAACACTGAAGCTTTCTTT
TRBD1	-	15	TRBV19	TRBJ1-2	CASTPRQGGNYGYTF	TGTGCCAGTACCCCGAGACAGGGAGGAAACTATGGCTACACCTTC
-	-	14	TRBV19	TRBJ1-5	CASSPRGLGKPQHF	TGTGCCAGTAGTCCCCGGGGGCTGGGAAAGCCCCAGCATTTT
TRBD2	-	16	TRBV6-1	TRBJ2-3	CASSEALRGGTDTQYF	TGTGCCAGCAGTGAAGCGCTTCGGGGGGGCACAGATACGCAGTATTTT
TRBD1	-	14	TRBV7-2	TRBJ1-5	CASSPRQGRQPQHF	TGTGCCAGCAGCCCGAGACAGGGAAGACAGCCCCAGCATTTT
-	-	13	TRBV28	TRBJ1-5	CASSFAGNQPQHF	TGTGCCAGCAGTTTCGCTGGGAATCAGCCCCAGCATTTT
-	-	12	TRBV7-2	TRBJ1-1	CASSSRNTEAFF	TGTGCCAGCAGCTCCCGGAACACTGAAGCTTTCTTT
-	-	15	TRBV7-8	TRBJ1-2	CASSLSLGPNYGYTF	TGTGCCAGCAGCTTAAGCTTGGGACCTAACTATGGCTACACCTTC
-	-	15	TRBV27	TRBJ2-3	CASSPTPRGGDTQYF	TGTGCCAGCAGTCCAACCCCCAGGGGTGGAGATACGCAGTATTTT
-	-	14	TRBV2	TRBJ1-5	CASSWTDGNQPQHF	TGTGCCAGCAGCTGGACAGATGGCAATCAGCCCCAGCATTTT
-	-	16	TRBV5-8	TRBJ2-2	CASSHGLAMNTGELFF	TGTGCCAGCAGCCACGGGTTAGCTATGAACACCGGGGAGCTGTTTTTT
-	-	16	TRBV6-5	TRBJ1-3	CASSYSSGSAGNTIYF	TGTGCCAGCAGTTACTCGAGCGGGAGCGCTGGAAACACCATATATTTT
-	-	16	TRBV3-1/TRBV3-2	TRBJ1-3	CASSQAAGARGNTIYF	TGTGCCAGCAGCCAAGCCGCGGGGGCGCGGGGAAACACCATATATTTT
TRBD1	-	14	TRBV7-2	TRBJ1-5	CASSAQGGGQPQHF	TGTGCCAGCAGTGCCCAGGGGGGTGGGCAGCCCCAGCATTTT
-	-	14	TRBV7-2	TRBJ1-6	CASSSGPPYSPLHF	TGTGCCAGCAGCTCCGGGCCGCCCTATTCACCCCTCCACTTT
TRBD2	-	15	TRBV27	TRBJ2-7	CASSLGGERVYEQYF	TGTGCCAGCAGTTTGGGGGGGGAAAGGGTCTACGAGCAGTACTTC
-	-	16	TRBV5-1	TRBJ2-2	CASSPTNRRTTGELFF	TGCGCCAGCAGTCCTACTAACAGGAGAACCACCGGGGAGCTGTTTTTT
-	once	15	TRBV28	TRBJ1-2	CASSPPTGTSYGYTF	TGTGCCAGCAGTCCACCCACCGGGACAAGCTATGGCTACACCTTC
-	-	16	TRBV19	TRBJ1-2	CASSMGPPGGTDGYTF	TGTGCCAGTAGTATGGGGCCCCCCGGAGGGACCGATGGCTACACCTTC
-	-	14	TRBV5-1	TRBJ1-1	CASSLSRGNTEAFF	TGCGCCAGCAGCTTGTCTCGGGGGAACACTGAAGCTTTCTTT
-	-	15	TRBV3-1/TRBV3-2	TRBJ2-7	CASKAGGQISYEQYF	TGTGCCAGCAAGGCAGGAGGACAGATCTCCTACGAGCAGTACTTC
-	-	13	TRBV27	TRBJ1-2	CASSFRQGGGYTF	TGTGCCAGCAGTTTTCGGCAGGGAGGCGGCTACACCTTC
-	-	16	TRBV28	TRBJ2-3	CASSFLQAVSTDTQYF	TGTGCCAGCAGTTTTCTCCAGGCGGTTAGCACAGATACGCAGTATTTT
-	once	15	TRBV2	TRBJ2-7	CASSEGQGSYYEQYF	TGTGCCAGCAGTGAAGGTCAGGGGTCCTACTACGAGCAGTACTTC
-	few	13	TRBV6-5	TRBJ1-5	CASSTDPNQPQHF	TGTGCCAGCAGTACCGACCCCAATCAGCCCCAGCATTTT
-	-	13	TRBV5-5	TRBJ1-5	CASSRDSNQPQHF	TGTGCCAGCAGCAGGGATAGCAATCAGCCCCAGCATTTT
-	-	14	TRBV6-5	TRBJ1-1	CASSYGSENTEAFF	TGTGCCAGCAGTTATGGCAGCGAGAACACTGAAGCTTTCTTT
-	-	15	TRBV15	TRBJ1-5	CATSRGGSSNQPQHF	TGTGCCACCAGCAGAGGCGGAAGCAGCAATCAGCCCCAGCATTTT
TRBD2	-	15	TRBV5-5	TRBJ2-1	CASILFPSGYNEQFF	TGTGCCAGCATCCTTTTCCCTAGCGGATACAATGAGCAGTTCTTC
-	-	13	TRBV10-1	TRBJ2-1	CASGRGVNNEQFF	TGCGCCAGCGGACGGGGAGTAAACAATGAGCAGTTCTTC
TRBD2	-	15	TRBV19	TRBJ2-1	CASSIGTRPPNEQFF	TGTGCCAGTAGTATCGGGACTAGGCCTCCCAATGAGCAGTTCTTC
-	once	13	TRBV28	TRBJ2-3	CASSGQVQVRQYF	TGTGCCAGCAGTGGCCAGGTCCAGGTACGGCAGTATTTT
-	few	16	TRBV5-1	TRBJ2-5	CASSLVGGYFQETQYF	TGCGCCAGCAGCTTGGTCGGGGGTTACTTTCAAGAGACCCAGTACTTC
-	-	11	TRBV6-5	TRBJ2-5	CASSYSGSQYF	TGTGCCAGCAGTTACTCGGGTTCTCAGTACTTC
-	-	12	TRBV12-3/TRBV12-4	TRBJ2-5	CASSLRGETQYF	TGTGCCAGCAGTTTGCGGGGAGAGACCCAGTACTTC
-	-	16	TRBV18	TRBJ2-6	CASSSGLISGANVLTF	TGTGCCAGCTCATCGGGACTGATCTCTGGGGCCAACGTCCTGACTTTC
-	-	13	TRBV9	TRBJ2-3	CASSGPWADTQYF	TGTGCCAGCAGCGGCCCCTGGGCAGATACGCAGTATTTT
TRBD1	-	15	TRBV10-1	TRBJ1-6	CARLGQGNYNSPLHF	TGCGCCAGGCTAGGACAGGGGAATTATAATTCACCCCTCCACTTT
-	-	14	TRBV27	TRBJ1-1	CASSLFHGNTEAFF	TGTGCCAGCAGTTTATTCCATGGGAACACTGAAGCTTTCTTT
-	-	15	TRBV28	TRBJ2-5	CASSLSPGKGETQYF	TGTGCCAGCAGTTTATCTCCAGGGAAGGGAGAGACCCAGTACTTC
-	-	13	TRBV6-2/TRBV6-3	TRBJ1-6	CASSRAGNSPLHF	TGTGCCAGCAGCCGCGCGGGAAATTCACCCCTCCACTTT
-	-	15	TRBV6-5	TRBJ2-5	CASSYSPRVGETQYF	TGTGCCAGCAGTTACTCCCCCCGGGTTGGGGAGACCCAGTACTTC
-	-	15	TRBV3-1/TRBV3-2	TRBJ1-5	CASSQGTGSNQPQHF	TGTGCCAGCAGCCAAGGGACGGGGAGCAATCAGCCCCAGCATTTT
TRBD2	once	17	TRBV3-1/TRBV3-2	TRBJ2-3	CASSQVVGRVAVDTQYF	TGTGCCAGCAGCCAAGTGGTCGGGAGGGTAGCGGTAGATACGCAGTATTTT
-	-	13	TRBV28	TRBJ1-1	CASSLNGGARAFF	TGTGCCAGCAGTTTAAATGGGGGAGCCCGAGCTTTCTTT
TRBD1	-	13	TRBV6-5	TRBJ2-7	CASSNRGPYEQYF	TGTGCCAGCAGTAACAGGGGGCCCTACGAGCAGTACTTC
-	-	22	TRBV5-1	TRBJ2-7	CASSLEAHNRFSLRPRAREQYF	TGCGCCAGCAGCTTGGAAGCTCACAATAGGTTTTCTCTGCGCCCCCGCGCGAGGGAGCAGTACTTC
TRBD2	-	16	TRBV6-2/TRBV6-3	TRBJ2-1	CASSYVAGGALGEQFF	TGTGCCAGCAGTTACGTGGCCGGGGGGGCCCTAGGTGAGCAGTTCTTC
-	few	13	TRBV6-1	TRBJ2-2	CASSEEAIGELFF	TGTGCCAGCAGTGAAGAGGCGATCGGGGAGCTGTTTTTT
-	-	14	TRBV15	TRBJ1-1	CATSRVTGDTEAFF	TGTGCCACCAGCAGAGTCACTGGGGACACTGAAGCTTTCTTT
-	-	13	TRBV11-3	TRBJ1-3	CASSSGLADTIYF	TGTGCCAGCAGCTCGGGACTGGCAGACACCATATATTTT
TRBD1	-	14	TRBV10-2	TRBJ1-3	CASSQQGSGNTIYF	TGCGCCAGCAGCCAACAGGGGTCTGGAAACACCATATATTTT
-	-	16	TRBV2	TRBJ1-3	CASSAGRDSAGNTIYF	TGTGCCAGCAGTGCGGGCAGGGATTCAGCTGGAAACACCATATATTTT
-	-	14	TRBV5-1	TRBJ2-1	CASSLDALGNEQFF	TGCGCCAGCAGCTTGGACGCGTTGGGCAATGAGCAGTTCTTC
TRBD1	-	15	TRBV7-6	TRBJ1-5	CASSSGQGIDQPQHF	TGTGCCAGCAGCTCGGGACAGGGTATAGATCAGCCCCAGCATTTT
TRBD1	-	15	TRBV10-3	TRBJ1-1	CAISTGTGRNTEAFF	TGTGCCATCAGCACCGGGACAGGGAGGAACACTGAAGCTTTCTTT
TRBD1	-	15	TRBV7-8	TRBJ1-2	CASSLDGRTGDGYTF	TGTGCCAGCAGCTTAGACGGTAGGACAGGCGATGGCTACACCTTC
TRBD2	-	22	TRBV6-1	TRBJ2-7	CASSEIWTARFSGREGSYEQYF	TGTGCCAGCAGTGAAATCTGGACAGCGAGGTTTAGCGGGAGGGAAGGATCCTACGAGCAGTACTTC